The TCR beta chain under discussion was sequenced for a study of cytomegalovirus exposure and HLA in healthy donors. Study-wide results and limits: Productive rates of about 87% or about 30% were seen for most TCR beta V segments in an earlier analysis.

As to this clone: Antigen: not known.

The CDR3 extends over 17 amino acids. V trimming: 5 bases; J trimming: 1 base; junction bases outside the gene matches: 13. The germline V gene encodes CDR1 SGHAT and CDR2 FQNNGV. It was with 60 Vbeta and 13 Jbeta primers that the PCR ran. Per the authors' pipeline: About 10 million shared chains were among the approximately 87 million unique TCR beta chains that a later analysis counted. Some clones are missing from TCRdb's copy, which holds only in-frame ones; the method was immunoSEQ multiplex PCR. V and J calls and clone size follow that table, whereas D and trimming were derived from the DNA. The repertoire holds 130,000 to 150,000 clones, around 78% seen once, with over 2.5% in the top ten.

This chain joins TRBV11-2 and TRBJ1-1, with 7 nucleotides matching TRBD1. This clonotype was obtained from a man aged 40-50 years in good health and CMV-seropositive. The sequenced material came from PBMCs. The CDR3 region is CASSQLGQTFWNTEAFF. In DNA, the CDR3 is TGTGCCAGCAGCCAGCTGGGACAGACCTTTTGGAACACTGAAGCTTTCTTT. Filled out from reference TRBV11-2 and TRBJ1-1, the complete variable domain reads EAGVAQSPRYKIIEKRQSVAFWCNPISGHATLYWYQQILGQGPKLLIQFQNNGVVDDSQLPKDRFSAERLKGVDSTLKIQPAKLEDSAVYLCASSQLGQTFWNTEAFFGQGTRLTVV.